These 19 T cell receptor beta chains were sequenced from one sample in a study of control samples from healthy donors and cancer patients. This table comes from immunoSEQ multiplex PCR, and its TCRdb copy is limited to in-frame clones, with some not included. The table shows about 190,000 clones, with approximately 90% occurring only once. What was sequenced was blood. Source of these receptors: a young man in good health.

This chain uses TRBV4-2 with TRBJ2-7; 9 bases agree with TRBD2. V lost 1 base and J lost 7; bases outside the gene matches: 5. This CDR3 contains 14 residues. Germline CDR1 is LGHNA and CDR2 is YNFKEQ. The CDR3 coding sequence is TGTGCCAGCAGCCAAGCGAGAACTAGCGGGGAGCAGTACTTC. Translating it yields CASSQARTSGEQYF.

The chain couples TRBV5-1 to TRBJ1-1, with D perhaps matching TRBD1 (6 bases). Germline CDR1 reads SGHRS; CDR2 reads YFSETQ. This CDR3 contains 14 residues. V gave up 1 base and J gave up 5 bases, with 12 bases separating them. The CDR3 DNA sequence: TGCGCCAGCAGCTTGACGCAGGGGTTAACTGAAGCTTTCTTT. Translating it yields CASSLTQGLTEAFF.

The V gene is TRBV7-9, the J gene TRBJ1-1; D is perhaps TRBD1 (5 bases). This CDR3 has 15 residues. In germline, CDR1 is SEHNR, CDR2 FQNEAQ (reference sequence). The V gene lost 5 bases and the J gene lost 0 bases, with 13 bases spanning the gap. The CDR3 sequence: CASSKRGAVNTEAFF. CDR3 nucleotides: TGTGCCAGCAGCAAACGAGGGGCCGTGAACACTGAAGCTTTCTTT.

The J gene is TRBJ1-3, the V gene TRBV5-6, with 7 bases lining up with TRBD1. CDR3 length: 16 amino acids. V lost 2 bases, J lost 4 bases, and 9 bases stayed unmatched. CDR1 is SGHDT and CDR2 is YYEEEE in the germline V gene. For the CDR3, the DNA is TGTGCCAGCAGCTTACTTGGAGCACAGGGGGGAAACACCATATATTTT. This translates into CASSLLGAQGGNTIYF.

This clone showed up just once. This chain connects TRBV11-2 to TRBJ1-1; possibly TRBD1 for D (6 bases). The CDR3 length is 14 residues. V gave up 4 bases and J gave up 4 bases, with 13 bases separating them. CDR1 is SGHAT and CDR2 is FQNNGV in the germline V gene. CDR3 nucleotides: TGTGCCAGCAGCTCCCGAAGGGGGGCCACTGAAGCTTTCTTT. This translates into CASSSRRGATEAFF.

V usage is TRBV5-1 and J usage is TRBJ2-4; no reliable D call. From germline, CDR1 is SGHRS and CDR2 YFSETQ. The CDR3 has 15 amino acids. Trimming removed 0 bases at V and 0 bases at J, with 7 bases between. CDR3 nucleotides: TGCGCCAGCAGCTTGGGACATTTAGCCAAAAACATTCAGTACTTC. It translates to CASSLGHLAKNIQYF. Variable domain in full (rest from reference TRBV5-1 and TRBJ2-4): KAGVTQTPRYLIKTRGQQVTLSCSPISGHRSVSWYQQTPGQGLQFLFEYFSETQRNKGNFPGRFSGRQFSNSRSEMNVSTLELGDSALYLCASSLGHLAKNIQYFGAGTRLSVL.

This rearrangement joins TRBV12-3 or TRBV12-4 to TRBJ2-5; D could derive from TRBD1 or TRBD2 (5 bases each). Trimming removed 7 bases at V and 3 bases at J, with 9 bases between. The CDR3 is 12 amino acids. In DNA, the CDR3 is TGTGCCAGCACCCGGGACGAAGAGACCCAGTACTTC. Its protein is CASTRDEETQYF.

V is TRBV1 and J is TRBJ2-7; the table calls TRBD2, which could not be checked here. TRBV1 is tagged as a pseudogene. There are 14 residues in the CDR3. The CDR3 is CTSSRAGISYEQYF. In DNA form, the CDR3 reads TGCACCAGCAGCAGAGCGGGTATCTCCTACGAGCAGTACTTC.

V gene TRBV4-1 combines with J gene TRBJ2-3; no clear D. The CDR3 contains 14 residues. Looked up from germline, CDR1 is MGHRA and CDR2 is YSYEKL. V was shortened by 2 bases and J by 1 base, with 7 bases between the two germline ends. CDR3 region: CASSQQLGTDTQYF. The DNA of the CDR3 is TGCGCCAGCAGCCAACAACTCGGCACAGATACGCAGTATTTT.

The rearrangement links TRBV28 to TRBJ1-3, with 7 bases identical to TRBD1. The germline V gene encodes CDR1 MDHEN and CDR2 SYDVKM. Unmatched junction bases numbered 11, after V lost 5 bases and J lost 4 bases. The CDR3 spans 16 residues. The CDR3 nucleotides read TGTGCCAGCAGTCCGCTCTCAACAGGGGCCGGAAACACCATATATTTT. Encoded protein: CASSPLSTGAGNTIYF.

The chain carries TRBV30 and TRBJ1-3, with D tentatively TRBD1 (5 bases). V lost 1 base to trimming and J lost 0 bases, with 10 bases between them. Germline V lookup: CDR1 GTSNPN, CDR2 SVGIG (reference sequence). This CDR3 has 15 amino acids. CDR3 sequence (DNA): TGTGCCTGGAGTGATGGGACCCACTCTGGAAACACCATATATTTT. The encoded protein is CAWSDGTHSGNTIYF.

The chain couples TRBV21-1 to TRBJ2-7; the D segment call TRBD1 is taken from the table without a DNA check. TRBV21-1 is given as a pseudogene. The length of the CDR3 is 17 residues. The DNA of the CDR3 is TGTGCCAGCAGCAGGCCCAAAGGTGGGACAGATACCTACGAGCAGTACTTC. It codes for CASSRPKGGTDTYEQYF.

The rearrangement uses TRBV21-1 and TRBJ1-3. TRBV21-1 is recorded as a pseudogene. This CDR3 region has 15 residues. The CDR3 DNA follows: TGTGCCAGCAGCAAAGAGGGTTACTCTGGAAACACCATATATTTT. It encodes CASSKEGYSGNTIYF.

Concerning this clone itself: Different DNA sequences within this sample yield the same CDR3. The CDR3 DNA follows: TGTGCCAGCAGTTCAATAGGGACTAGCGGCTACAATGAGCAGTTCTTC. Amino acid sequence: CASSSIGTSGYNEQFF. V usage is TRBV27 and J usage is TRBJ2-1, with TRBD2 identical over 11 bases. Germline CDR1 reads MNHEY; CDR2 reads SMNVEV (reference sequence). The CDR3 has 16 residues. With V trimmed by 4 bases and J by 3 bases, 5 bases remained unmatched.

The chain uses TRBV3-1 (or the pseudogene TRBV3-2) and TRBJ1-6; D unresolved. The CDR3 runs 17 residues. Trimming removed 3 bases from V and 7 bases from J, with 19 bases in between. From germline, CDR1 is LGHDT and CDR2 YNNKEL (reference sequence). DNA for the CDR3: TGTGCCAGCAGCCAGGAACGGGGATTTTCGTTCAATTCACCCCTCCACTTT. Residues: CASSQERGFSFNSPLHF.

This chain connects TRBV2 to TRBJ1-6, with a possible D match to TRBD1 (5 bases). The CDR3 runs to 14 residues. Germline loops: CDR1 SNHLY, CDR2 FYNNEI. With 2 bases removed from V and 7 bases from J, the gap between germline ends came to 9 bases. The CDR3 is CASSEWQGNSPLHF. CDR3 DNA: TGTGCCAGCAGTGAATGGCAGGGAAATTCACCCCTCCACTTT. The full variable domain, with the rest looked up from reference TRBV2 and TRBJ1-6, is EPEVTQTPSHQVTQMGQEVILRCVPISNHLYFYWYRQILGQKVEFLVSFYNNEISEKSEIFDDQFSVERPDGSNFTLKIRSTKLEDSAMYFCASSEWQGNSPLHFGNGTRLTVT.

The rearrangement links TRBV6-6 to TRBJ1-1; D unresolved. V was cut by 1 base and J by 8 bases, with 8 bases left in between. The CDR3 is 12 amino acids. Germline lookup yields CDR1 MNHNY and CDR2 SVGAGI (reference sequence). Here the CDR3 reads CASSYLLAEAFF. CDR3 bases: TGTGCCAGCAGTTACTTGTTGGCGGAAGCTTTCTTT.

A single count supports this clone. Different DNA sequences within this sample yield the same CDR3. This chain joins TRBV5-1 and TRBJ1-2, with D possibly matching TRBD1 (6 bases). V was pared by 4 bases and J by 8 bases, with 15 bases between. This CDR3 spans 13 amino acids. Looked up from germline, CDR1 is SGHRS and CDR2 is YFSETQ. In DNA, the CDR3 is TGCGCCAGCAGCCCGGGACAAGGCAACGGCTACACCTTC. This codes for CASSPGQGNGYTF.

This clone was counted only a few times. The CDR3 DNA reads as TGTGCCAGTAGTATCGCGGGACAGGGGAATTCACCCCTCCACTTT. It translates to CASSIAGQGNSPLHF. The chain carries TRBV19 and TRBJ1-6, with 10 bases matching TRBD1. Germline-derived CDR1 and CDR2 are LNHDA and SQIVND (reference sequence). Germline trimming cut 3 bases from V and 7 bases from J; bases unmatched to any gene: 3. The CDR3 spans 15 residues. The full variable domain, with the rest looked up from reference TRBV19 and TRBJ1-6, is DGGITQSPKYLFRKEGQNVTLSCEQNLNHDAMYWYRQDPGQGLRLIYYSQIVNDFQKGDIAEGYSVSREKKESFPLTVTSAQKNPTAFYLCASSIAGQGNSPLHFGNGTRLTVT.